This is a list of T cell receptor beta chains from one sample in a study of beta chain features in type 1 diabetes. TCRdb's copy holds only in-frame clones and misses some; the assay was immunoSEQ multiplex PCR. The sample yields some 150,000 clones, about an eighth seen once. The sample consisted of central memory CD4+ T cells from blood. These receptor sequences come from a man aged 18-30 years with type 1 diabetes. The CDR3 runs from the conserved cysteine through the conserved F or W. A D gene is named only where the DNA matches it firmly. Only some rows state a clone size, as once, few, many or a class for expanded clones.

clone_size	v_call	j_call	d_call	cdr3_aa	cdr3_nt
few	TRBV30	TRBJ2-2	TRBD2	CAWGLPRSGGANTGELFF	TGTGCCTGGGGATTACCCCGTAGCGGGGGGGCTAACACCGGGGAGCTGTTTTTT
many	TRBV28	TRBJ2-7	-	CASSRGTTTYEQYF	TGTGCCAGTTCCAGGGGTACCACGACATACGAGCAGTACTTC
few	TRBV18	TRBJ2-5	-	CASSPISDPPGTQYF	TGTGCCAGCTCACCGATTTCGGACCCTCCGGGGACCCAGTACTTC
few	TRBV6-8	TRBJ2-2	TRBD1	CASSPQGADGELFF	TGTGCCAGCAGCCCACAGGGGGCGGACGGGGAGCTGTTTTTT
few	TRBV25-1	TRBJ1-2	-	CASSEYQGYGYTF	TGTGCCAGCAGTGAATATCAAGGATACGGCTACACCTTC
few	TRBV7-9	TRBJ2-7	-	CASSPASVTLYEQYF	TGTGCCAGCAGCCCTGCTAGCGTAACTCTCTACGAGCAGTACTTC
-	TRBV6-6	TRBJ2-5	-	CASTVSPLQETQYF	TGTGCCAGCACAGTCAGTCCGTTACAAGAGACCCAGTACTTC
-	TRBV18	TRBJ1-1	-	CASSVQGGTEAFF	TGTGCCAGCTCAGTACAGGGAGGCACTGAAGCTTTCTTT
few	TRBV7-9	TRBJ2-1	TRBD1	CATEHRTGGNNEQFF	TGTGCCACCGAGCACAGGACAGGGGGGAACAATGAGCAGTTCTTC
few	TRBV30	TRBJ2-5	-	CAWSTGTQYF	TGTGCCTGGAGTACGGGGACCCAGTACTTC
many	TRBV29-1	TRBJ1-2	TRBD1	CSVGQGAGYGYTF	TGCAGCGTTGGACAGGGGGCCGGCTATGGCTACACCTTC
-	TRBV6-1	TRBJ2-7	TRBD1	CASSQTGPPYEQYF	TGTGCCAGCAGCCAGACAGGGCCTCCCTACGAGCAGTACTTC
-	TRBV11-3	TRBJ2-5	-	CASSRGRETQYF	TGTGCCAGCAGCCGAGGACGGGAGACCCAGTACTTC
-	TRBV6-5	TRBJ1-5	-	CASQGGDGQPQHF	TGTGCCAGCCAAGGGGGGGATGGCCAGCCCCAGCATTTT
few	TRBV23-1	TRBJ2-7	TRBD2	CASSQRWTSGAKYFYEQYF	TGCGCCAGCAGTCAAAGGTGGACTAGCGGGGCTAAGTACTTCTACGAGCAGTACTTC
few	TRBV6-1	TRBJ2-1	TRBD1	CASSESSVGQGTYNEQFF	TGTGCCAGCAGTGAAAGTTCGGTGGGACAGGGGACCTACAATGAGCAGTTCTTC
few	TRBV6-6	TRBJ1-4	-	CASDPGGGGNGKLFF	TGTGCCAGCGATCCGGGAGGGGGAGGAAATGGAAAACTGTTTTTT
few	TRBV7-3	TRBJ2-5	-	CASSLTAEQETQYF	TGTGCCAGCAGCTTAACGGCAGAACAAGAGACCCAGTACTTC
few	TRBV4-1	TRBJ2-6	TRBD1	CASSQNEGYGQGLGGANVLTF	TGCGCCAGCAGCCAAAACGAAGGGTACGGACAGGGCTTGGGTGGGGCCAACGTCCTGACTTTC
-	TRBV6-5	TRBJ1-1	-	CASSRKPMNTEAFF	TGTGCCAGCAGTAGGAAGCCGATGAACACTGAAGCTTTCTTT
few	TRBV11-2	TRBJ2-2	-	CASSLGSTGELFF	TGTGCCAGCAGCTTAGGGTCGACCGGGGAGCTGTTTTTT
few	TRBV2	TRBJ1-2	-	CASRGDGRGYTF	TGTGCCAGCAGGGGGGACGGACGTGGCTACACCTTC
-	TRBV11-2	TRBJ2-7	TRBD2	CASSLSPSGYEQYF	TGTGCCAGCAGCTTATCTCCTAGCGGCTACGAGCAGTACTTC
once	TRBV28	TRBJ1-2	-	CASGGMGGYTF	TGTGCCAGCGGTGGAATGGGTGGCTACACCTTC